The 10 T cell receptor beta chains reported below all come from one sample, sequenced in a study of sequential checkpoint blockade in melanoma. The table came from immunoSEQ multiplex PCR; TCRdb's copy has only in-frame clones and leaves some out. The sample consists of thousands of clones, under 20% of them appearing once. Treatment described: randomized to nivolumab then ipilimumab (arm A) or the reverse (arm B). The sequences come from tumor tissue (inferred from file names), collected from a patient given nivolumab and ipilimumab in sequence. The receptors originated from a human donor with melanoma.

There are a few counts of this clone. V is TRBV5-1 and J is TRBJ2-7, with D possibly matching TRBD1 (6 bases). Trimming pared 4 bases from V and 2 bases from J, leaving 13 bases between. CDR1 is SGHRS, CDR2 YFSETQ, per germline. The CDR3 loop spans 14 amino acids. The CDR3 bases are TGCGCCAGCAGCAAAGGGGGATTCGCCTACGAGCAGTACTTC. Protein sequence: CASSKGGFAYEQYF.

The chain has TRBV30 and TRBJ1-4; maybe TRBD1 (5 bases). The CDR3 length is 12 residues. V shed 2 bases and J shed 8 bases, with 9 bases lying between them. The germline gives CDR1 GTSNPN, CDR2 SVGIG (reference sequence). This CDR3 reads CAWSLRGEKLFF. CDR3 DNA: TGTGCCTGGAGTCTTCGGGGGGAAAAACTGTTTTTT.

This clone was seen at least ten times. The V gene is TRBV11-3, the J gene TRBJ2-1, with 9 bases lining up with TRBD2. This CDR3 has 16 residues. Germline assignment: CDR1 SGHNT and CDR2 YENEEA. The V gene end was trimmed by 2 bases and the J gene end by 3 bases; junction bases not matched to a gene: 5. CDR3 coding DNA: TGTGCCAGCAGCTTATTAGCGGGGGACCACTACAATGAGCAGTTCTTC. Its translation is CASSLLAGDHYNEQFF.

This clone is medium-sized (0.01 to 0.1%) by share. The chain has TRBV28 and TRBJ1-1, with a weak D call TRBD1 (5 bases). This CDR3 has 14 residues. Germline V gives CDR1 MDHEN, CDR2 SYDVKM. Trimming cost V 3 bases and J 4 bases, with 12 bases left between them. The CDR3 DNA follows: TGTGCCAGCAGTTTCGTCAACGGGGGCACTGAAGCTTTCTTT. This encodes CASSFVNGGTEAFF.

In this sample, this clone turned up a few times. The CDR3 bases are TGTGCCAGCAGTGGGGTACAGGGCAATGAGCAGTTCTTC. It is translated as CASSGVQGNEQFF. The rearrangement uses TRBV9 and TRBJ2-1, with D maybe TRBD1 (6 bases). V lost 5 bases, J lost 6 bases, and 12 bases lay in between. Per the germline V gene, CDR1 is SGDLS and CDR2 is YYNGEE. The CDR3 runs to 13 residues.

This clone is medium-sized in the sample. This chain uses TRBV23-1 with TRBJ2-5; maybe TRBD1 (5 bases). TRBV23-1 is known as an ORF, though its function is uncertain. The V end was cut by 6 bases, the J end by 5 bases, with 13 bases between. The CDR3 totals 13 residues. CDR3 loop: CASSLAGIETQYF. In DNA form, the CDR3 reads TGCGCCAGCAGCTTAGCAGGGATTGAGACCCAGTACTTC.

This chain connects TRBV19 to TRBJ1-2; D is undetermined. The CDR3 has 13 amino acids. Germline assignment: CDR1 LNHDA and CDR2 SQIVND (reference sequence). V was cut by 7 bases and J by 4 bases, with 13 bases left in between. The CDR3 is CASTVDSIYGYTF. CDR3 DNA: TGTGCCAGTACCGTAGACTCTATCTATGGCTACACCTTC.

This clone was seen a few times. The chain couples TRBV6-8 to TRBJ1-1; D not certain. This CDR3 has 12 residues. Trimming removed 2 bases from V and 5 bases from J, with 6 bases in between. Germline V gene lookup returns CDR1 MNHGY and CDR2 SAAAGT. The DNA of the CDR3 is TGTGCCAGCAGTTACGGAGTTACTGAAGCTTTCTTT. Translating it yields CASSYGVTEAFF.

The sample holds many counts of this clone. The V call is TRBV11-3, the J call TRBJ2-1; 10 nucleotides agree with TRBD2. CDR1 is SGHNT, CDR2 YENEEA, per germline. The CDR3 is 17 amino acids. With V trimmed by 5 bases and J by 8 bases, 15 bases remained unmatched. The DNA of the CDR3 is TGTGCCAGCAGCCCAGGGGGGACTAGCGCATGGCGGGATGAGCAGTTCTTC. It codes for CASSPGGTSAWRDEQFF.

The chain joins TRBV30 to TRBJ1-1; 7 positions match TRBD1. The CDR3 runs 11 residues. Germline V gene sequence: CDR1 GTSNPN, CDR2 SVGIG (reference sequence). The V gene end was trimmed by 4 bases and the J gene end by 8 bases; junction bases not matched to a gene: 4. The CDR3 loop reads CAWTPTGEAFF. The CDR3 DNA sequence: TGTGCCTGGACCCCGACAGGGGAAGCTTTCTTT. The full variable domain, in which reference TRBV30 and TRBJ1-1 provide the parts outside the CDR3, is SQTIHQWPATLVQPVGSPLSLECTVEGTSNPNLYWYRQAAGRGLQLLFYSVGIGQISSEVPQNLSASRPQDRQFILSSKKLLLSDSGFYLCAWTPTGEAFFGQGTRLTVV.